Here is one T cell receptor (beta chain) with its context. Its antigen remains unknown. CDR3 length: 12 residues. The germline V gene encodes CDR1 SGHKS and CDR2 YYEKEE (reference sequence). Between the trimmed V and J ends, which lost 7 bases and 9 bases, there was a span of 14 bases. The record originates from a study of regulatory T cells in long-lasting Graves disease. Study outcomes and limitations: Limited sample numbers may have lowered accuracy. Under persistent disease, TRBV28, TRBJ1-2 and TRBJ2-5 were used preferentially.

Building the TCR beta libraries relied on iRepertoire HTBI primers, and CDR3 regions underwent Arm-PCR. TCRdb re-derived calls from the multiplex PCR reads in MiXCR, one entry per CDR3 protein. This sample carries approximately 400,000 distinct CDR3 sequences, around a quarter of them seen once, and the ten largest clones take about a quarter. Specified time point: persistent/refractory GD, antithyroid drugs over 5 years with positive TRAb. PBMCs provided the RNA from which the TCR library was made. An endocrinology department in Xi'an, China, supplied the patients. A peripheral blood sample, roughly 8.7 milliliters in volume, was drawn into EDTA tubes.

The chain uses TRBV5-5 and TRBJ2-1; D is uncertain. The TCR originated in a female donor with Graves disease. The specimen comprised peripheral blood mononuclear cells (PBMCs), sampled when the disease was refractory, from a patient treated with antithyroid drugs. CDR3 amino acids: CASRLESSEQFF. The CDR3 bases are TGTGCCAGCCGGTTGGAATCAAGTGAGCAGTTCTTC.